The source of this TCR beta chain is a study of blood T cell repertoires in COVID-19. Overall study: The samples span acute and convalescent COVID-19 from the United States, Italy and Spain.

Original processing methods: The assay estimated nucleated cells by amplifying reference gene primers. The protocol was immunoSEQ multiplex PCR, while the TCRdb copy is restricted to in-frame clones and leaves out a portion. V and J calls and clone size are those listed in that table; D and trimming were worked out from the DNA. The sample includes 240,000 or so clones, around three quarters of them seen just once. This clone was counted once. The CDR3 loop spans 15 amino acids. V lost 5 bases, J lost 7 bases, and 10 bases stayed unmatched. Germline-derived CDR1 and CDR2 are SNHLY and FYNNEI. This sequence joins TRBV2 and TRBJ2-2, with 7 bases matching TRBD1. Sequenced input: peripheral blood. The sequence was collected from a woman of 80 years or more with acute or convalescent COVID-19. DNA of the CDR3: TGTGCCAGCAGTCTATATGAGGGGGCAGGCGGGGAGCTGTTTTTT. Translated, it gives CASSLYEGAGGELFF.